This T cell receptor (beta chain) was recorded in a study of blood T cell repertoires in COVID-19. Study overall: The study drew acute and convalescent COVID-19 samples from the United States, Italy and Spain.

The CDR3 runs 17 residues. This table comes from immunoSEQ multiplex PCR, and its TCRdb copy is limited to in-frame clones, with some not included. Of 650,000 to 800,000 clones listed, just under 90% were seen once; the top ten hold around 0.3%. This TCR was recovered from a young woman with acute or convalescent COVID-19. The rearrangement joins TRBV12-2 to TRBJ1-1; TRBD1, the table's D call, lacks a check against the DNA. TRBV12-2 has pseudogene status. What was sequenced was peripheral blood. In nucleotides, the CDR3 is TGTGCAAGTCGCAACCTGCCCCCGTGGGGCATGAACACTGAAGCTTTCTTT. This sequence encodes CASRNLPPWGMNTEAFF.